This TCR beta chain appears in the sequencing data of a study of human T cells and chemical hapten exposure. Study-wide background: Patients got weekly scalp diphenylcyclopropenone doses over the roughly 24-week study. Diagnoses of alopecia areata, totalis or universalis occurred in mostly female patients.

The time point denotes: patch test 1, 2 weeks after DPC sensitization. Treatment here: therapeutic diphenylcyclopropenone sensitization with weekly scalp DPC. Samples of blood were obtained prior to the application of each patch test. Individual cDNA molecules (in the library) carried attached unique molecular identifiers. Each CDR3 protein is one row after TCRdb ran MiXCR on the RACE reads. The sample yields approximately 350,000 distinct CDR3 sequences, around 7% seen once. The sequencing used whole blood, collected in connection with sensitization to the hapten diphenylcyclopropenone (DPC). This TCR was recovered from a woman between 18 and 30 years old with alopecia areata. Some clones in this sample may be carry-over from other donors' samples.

DNA of the CDR3: TGTGCCAGCAGGTGGACAGGGAATAGCAATCAGCCCCAGCATTTT. Protein product: CASRWTGNSNQPQHF. This chain joins TRBV27 and TRBJ1-5, with 8 bases fitting TRBD1. CDR3 length equals 15 residues. Germline CDR1 is MNHEY and CDR2 is SMNVEV (reference sequence). V lost 6 bases, J lost 0 bases, and 4 bases stayed unmatched.